These 12 T cell receptor beta chains were sequenced from one sample in a study of radiotherapy plus CTLA-4 blockade in lung cancer. Here immunoSEQ multiplex PCR was the method, and the copy in TCRdb shows in-frame clones only, minus some. Of approximately 95,000 clones listed, approximately 78% were seen once; the top ten hold roughly 3.5%. The sample in question was peripheral blood, obtained from a patient treated with radiotherapy plus ipilimumab. These receptors were taken from a human donor with non-small cell lung cancer who had a partial response to radiotherapy plus ipilimumab.

The rearrangement links TRBV19 to TRBJ2-7; 7 bases align to TRBD2. Losses at the gene ends were 5 bases for V and 2 bases for J; bases not matched to a gene: 12. This CDR3 has 16 amino acids. Germline-derived CDR1 and CDR2 are LNHDA and SQIVND (reference sequence). The CDR3 DNA is TGTGCCAGTAGTCGCCTGCGGGGGACGGTGACCTACGAGCAGTACTTC. This translates into CASSRLRGTVTYEQYF.

The chain links TRBV4-2 to TRBJ2-2; 7 nucleotides line up with TRBD2. The J segment lost 7 bases and the V segment lost 0 bases, leaving 20 bases of the junction unmatched. CDR1 is LGHNA, CDR2 YNFKEQ, per germline. This CDR3 is built from 20 residues. The CDR3 loop is CASSQDPVGGSGIGVGELFF. CDR3 in DNA: TGTGCCAGCAGCCAAGATCCAGTCGGGGGGAGCGGGATAGGGGTCGGGGAGCTGTTTTTT.

The chain joins TRBV5-4 to TRBJ2-6; D remains unclear. Germline assignment: CDR1 SGHNT and CDR2 YYREEE (reference sequence). The CDR3 sequence is 15 residues long. Trimming shortened V by 4 bases and J by 0 bases, and 8 bases separated the two germline ends. This CDR3 reads CASSATSSGANVLTF. As DNA, the CDR3 is TGTGCCAGCAGCGCGACTTCCTCTGGGGCCAACGTCCTGACTTTC.

The rearrangement joins TRBV5-1 to TRBJ1-1; maybe TRBD1 (5 bases). The CDR3 has 18 amino acids. Trimming took off 4 bases at V and 0 bases at J, with 22 bases between the two ends. CDR1 and CDR2 from the germline V gene are SGHRS and YFSETQ. CDR3 sequence: CASSRKGTAGDMNTEAFF. The DNA of the CDR3 is TGCGCCAGCAGCCGAAAAGGGACTGCGGGGGATATGAACACTGAAGCTTTCTTT.

The CDR3 bases are TGTGCCAGCAGTGCGTCCAGACAGGGGGCGTCGGGAAACACCATATATTTT. It yields the protein CASSASRQGASGNTIYF. The V gene is TRBV25-1, the J gene TRBJ1-3; 10 bases agree with TRBD1. Germline values: CDR1 MGHDK, CDR2 SYGVNS. This CDR3 contains 17 residues. Unmatched junction bases numbered 10, after V lost 4 bases and J lost 4 bases.

This chain joins TRBV29-1 and TRBJ2-2; 13 bases are a match to TRBD2. After removal of 6 bases from V and 4 bases from J, the junction contained 14 bases not matched to a gene. CDR1 and CDR2 from the germline V gene are SQVTM and ANQGSEA. The length of the CDR3 is 18 residues. This chain's CDR3 is CSVALAGGVMGVTGELFF. Written as DNA, the CDR3 is TGCAGCGTCGCACTAGCGGGAGGGGTTATGGGTGTCACCGGGGAGCTGTTTTTT.

This clone was detected only a few times. The chain links TRBV4-2 to TRBJ1-4; D is unresolved. This CDR3 has 16 amino acids. Germline assignment: CDR1 LGHNA and CDR2 YNFKEQ. V lost 4 bases to trimming and J lost 5 bases, with 17 bases between them. CDR3 bases: TGTGCCAGCAGCCCTAGCCCCGGGTCGGGCAATGAAAAACTGTTTTTT. This sequence encodes CASSPSPGSGNEKLFF.

The V call is TRBV2, the J call TRBJ1-3; no clear D gene. Germline CDR1 SNHLY, CDR2 FYNNEI. Trimming took off 6 bases at V and 0 bases at J, with 12 bases between the two ends. The CDR3 is 15 amino acids. CDR3 loop: CASSVADGSGNTIYF. CDR3 DNA sequence: TGTGCCAGCAGCGTCGCGGATGGCTCTGGAAACACCATATATTTT. Using reference TRBV2 and TRBJ1-3 for the parts outside the CDR3, the full variable domain is EPEVTQTPSHQVTQMGQEVILRCVPISNHLYFYWYRQILGQKVEFLVSFYNNEISEKSEIFDDQFSVERPDGSNFTLKIRSTKLEDSAMYFCASSVADGSGNTIYFGEGSWLTVV.

The rearrangement uses TRBV7-9 and TRBJ2-7, with D maybe TRBD2 (7 bases). This CDR3 has 17 amino acids. Germline V gene sequence: CDR1 SEHNR, CDR2 FQNEAQ (reference sequence). V lost 3 bases, J lost 2 bases, and 20 bases lay in between. Here the CDR3 reads CASSFFPRGANTYEQYF. The CDR3 nucleotides read TGTGCCAGCAGCTTTTTTCCCCGGGGGGCCAATACCTACGAGCAGTACTTC.

V is TRBV7-3 and J is TRBJ2-6; D might be TRBD2 (8 bases). Germline CDR1 is SGHTA and CDR2 is FQGTGA. V was cut by 4 bases and J by 7 bases, with 14 bases left in between. The CDR3 has 15 amino acids. CDR3 coding DNA: TGTGCCAGCAGCTACAGGGGACTAGGCGCCAACGTCCTGACTTTC. Amino acid sequence: CASSYRGLGANVLTF.

The chain links TRBV7-3 to TRBJ2-1; D unresolved. CDR1 SGHTA and CDR2 FQGTGA come from the germline V gene. V was cut by 2 bases and J by 5 bases, with 7 bases left in between. There are 13 residues in the CDR3. As DNA, the CDR3 is TGTGCCAGCAGCTTACGCCAGGACAATGAGCAGTTCTTC. It codes for CASSLRQDNEQFF.

V usage is TRBV4-2 and J usage is TRBJ2-2; TRBD2 matches at 16 bases. Germline V CDR1 and CDR2: LGHNA, YNFKEQ. The J segment lost 3 bases and the V segment lost 3 bases, leaving 7 bases of the junction unmatched. CDR3 length: 19 amino acids. The CDR3 DNA follows: TGTGCCAGCAGCCAGAATAGGGGACTAGCGGGAGGGTACACCGGGGAGCTGTTTTTT. The encoded protein is CASSQNRGLAGGYTGELFF.